The rows below give T cell receptor beta chains drawn from one sample of a study of human T cells and chemical hapten exposure. TCRdb re-derived calls from the RACE reads in MiXCR, one entry per CDR3 protein. Of fewer than 100,000 distinct CDR3 sequences listed, roughly a tenth are singletons. This specimen consisted of whole blood, obtained in connection with sensitization to the hapten diphenylcyclopropenone (DPC). These receptors were obtained from a young woman with alopecia areata. Some clones in this sample may be carry-over from other donors' samples. The CDR3 runs from the conserved cysteine through the conserved F or W. D genes are given only for firm matches. A row's size may be missing; if present it is once, few, many or a size class.

j_call: TRBJ1-2
v_call: TRBV10-2
d_call: NA
clone_size: many
cdr3_nt: TGCGCCAGCAGTGAGGTGGGGTCCTCTGGCTACACCTTC
cdr3_aa: CASSEVGSSGYTF

j_call: TRBJ2-5
v_call: TRBV28
d_call: TRBD2
clone_size: NA
cdr3_nt: TGTGCCAGCAGTTTAAGGCTAGCGGGCCCCCAGGGCTCCCAGTACTTC
cdr3_aa: CASSLRLAGPQGSQYF

j_call: TRBJ1-5
v_call: TRBV7-8
d_call: TRBD1
clone_size: many
cdr3_nt: TGTGCCAGCAGCGCCGGGACAGGGTATCAGCCCCAGCATTTT
cdr3_aa: CASSAGTGYQPQHF

j_call: TRBJ2-3
v_call: TRBV7-2
d_call: TRBD2
clone_size: NA
cdr3_nt: TGTGCCAGCAGCGCGCTAGCGGGGGGGCCCACAGATACGCAGTATTTT
cdr3_aa: CASSALAGGPTDTQYF

j_call: TRBJ1-3
v_call: TRBV7-9
d_call: TRBD1
clone_size: many
cdr3_nt: TGTGCCAGCAGCTGGGACAGGCGAAACACCATATATTTT
cdr3_aa: CASSWDRRNTIYF

j_call: TRBJ1-1
v_call: TRBV20-1
d_call: NA
clone_size: many
cdr3_nt: TGCAGTGCTAGAGTAAGGCAGACGAACACTGAAGCTTTCTTT
cdr3_aa: CSARVRQTNTEAFF

j_call: TRBJ1-1
v_call: TRBV30
d_call: NA
clone_size: NA
cdr3_nt: TGTGCCTGGGGGAAAGCGCAGGGTAACACTGAAGCTTTCTTT
cdr3_aa: CAWGKAQGNTEAFF

j_call: TRBJ1-1
v_call: TRBV29-1
d_call: NA
clone_size: NA
cdr3_nt: TGCAGCGTTGAAGACGACAGGAACACTGAAGCTTTCTTT
cdr3_aa: CSVEDDRNTEAFF

j_call: TRBJ2-5
v_call: TRBV4-3
d_call: TRBD1
clone_size: many
cdr3_nt: TGCGCCAGCAGTCAAAACAGGGGAGAGACCCAGTACTTC
cdr3_aa: CASSQNRGETQYF

j_call: TRBJ2-1
v_call: TRBV11-2
d_call: TRBD2
clone_size: many
cdr3_nt: TGTGCCAGCAGCTCTCCGCGGACTAGCGGTTACAATGAGCAGTTCTTC
cdr3_aa: CASSSPRTSGYNEQFF

j_call: TRBJ1-2
v_call: TRBV6-5
d_call: NA
clone_size: NA
cdr3_nt: TGTGCCAGCAGGATGGACGAAGATTATGGCTACACCTTC
cdr3_aa: CASRMDEDYGYTF

j_call: TRBJ1-1
v_call: TRBV18
d_call: TRBD1
clone_size: many
cdr3_nt: TGTGCCAGCTCACCTCAGGGACAGGGAACTGAAGCTTTCTTT
cdr3_aa: CASSPQGQGTEAFF

j_call: TRBJ2-5
v_call: TRBV12-3/TRBV12-4
d_call: NA
clone_size: many
cdr3_nt: TGTGCCAGCAGTTTTTATTTGGTCCAAGAGACCCAGTACTTC
cdr3_aa: CASSFYLVQETQYF

j_call: TRBJ2-6
v_call: TRBV7-2
d_call: TRBD1
clone_size: many
cdr3_nt: TGTGCCAGCAGCCTACGGACAGGGTCAACGACTGGGGCCAACGTCCTGACTTTC
cdr3_aa: CASSLRTGSTTGANVLTF

j_call: TRBJ2-5
v_call: TRBV28
d_call: NA
clone_size: few
cdr3_nt: TGTGCCAGCAGCTCCCCTAAGGGTACAGAGACCCAGTACTTC
cdr3_aa: CASSSPKGTETQYF

j_call: TRBJ2-5
v_call: TRBV6-5
d_call: NA
clone_size: few
cdr3_nt: TGTGCCAGCAGTTACTCGTTCGCAGCGAAGCAAGAGACCCAGTACTTC
cdr3_aa: CASSYSFAAKQETQYF

j_call: TRBJ2-1
v_call: TRBV7-2
d_call: TRBD2
clone_size: NA
cdr3_nt: TGTGCCAGCAGACTCTCAAGCGGGAACACCTACAATGAGCAGTTCTTC
cdr3_aa: CASRLSSGNTYNEQFF

j_call: TRBJ1-5
v_call: TRBV24-1
d_call: NA
clone_size: many
cdr3_nt: TGTGCCACCAGTCCCGGGCCCCAGCAGCCCCAGCATTTT
cdr3_aa: CATSPGPQQPQHF

j_call: TRBJ2-1
v_call: TRBV11-2
d_call: NA
clone_size: many
cdr3_nt: TGTGCCAGCAGCTTAACCTCCGGGAAGTCCTACAATGAGCAGTTCTTC
cdr3_aa: CASSLTSGKSYNEQFF

j_call: TRBJ2-7
v_call: TRBV6-2/TRBV6-3
d_call: NA
clone_size: NA
cdr3_nt: TGTGCCAGCAGTACCTCCCTTACCGGGACTTCTAAGGGATACGAGCAGTACTTC
cdr3_aa: CASSTSLTGTSKGYEQYF

j_call: TRBJ2-7
v_call: TRBV5-1
d_call: NA
clone_size: many
cdr3_nt: TGCGCCAGCAGCTTGGACCTAGAGTACGAGCAGTACTTC
cdr3_aa: CASSLDLEYEQYF

j_call: TRBJ2-2
v_call: TRBV29-1
d_call: NA
clone_size: many
cdr3_nt: TGCAGCGTTGAAGATCTTCGTGGCTCTCTCGGGACGAACACCGGGGAGCTGTTTTTT
cdr3_aa: CSVEDLRGSLGTNTGELFF

j_call: TRBJ2-5
v_call: TRBV9
d_call: NA
clone_size: many
cdr3_nt: TGTGCCAGCAGCGTAGGTTATGCTCAAGAGACCCAGTACTTC
cdr3_aa: CASSVGYAQETQYF

j_call: TRBJ1-1
v_call: TRBV7-2
d_call: NA
clone_size: many
cdr3_nt: TGTGCCAGCAGCTCAGGACCGCCGCGCGAAGCTTTCTTT
cdr3_aa: CASSSGPPREAFF

j_call: TRBJ2-5
v_call: TRBV28
d_call: NA
clone_size: few
cdr3_nt: TGTGCCAGCAGCACCCGCCCAGAGACCCAGTACTTC
cdr3_aa: CASSTRPETQYF

j_call: TRBJ2-3
v_call: TRBV28
d_call: NA
clone_size: NA
cdr3_nt: TGTGCCAGCAGTCAGGGGATTGCAGATACGCAGTATTTT
cdr3_aa: CASSQGIADTQYF